This TCR beta chain appears in the sequencing data of a study of vaccination effects on CD4 cells after COVID-19. Study context: Expansion of antigen-specific CD4+ T cells with viral peptide pools was carried out by the ViraFEST assay before sequencing.

Study-wide results and caveats: Long after vaccination, the clones induced by infection and by vaccine shrank markedly in size.

About this clone itself: Its cognate antigen is unknown.

The authors isolated CD4+ T cells after roughly 10 days of culture. Absence of prior SARS-CoV-2 infection characterized the vaccine recipients, who showed negative nucleocapsid antibodies. Days 3 and 7 saw half the medium replaced with IL-2 medium. Clones were sequenced by immunoSEQ multiplex PCR, and TCRdb holds only the in-frame ones, with some missing. This sample has 31,000 or so clones, with about 71% found just once. The ends were cut back, 4 bases at V and 11 bases at J, with 6 bases in the middle. CDR1 is MDHEN, CDR2 SYDVKM, per germline. This CDR3 has 11 amino acids. The sequence derives from a human donor who received a COVID-19 vaccine. The chain uses TRBV28 and TRBJ1-6, with D unclear. The sequencing here drew on CD4+ T cells from PBMCs cultured without peptide, taken before COVID-19 vaccination. CDR3 loop: CASSSETPLHF. The CDR3 DNA follows: TGTGCCAGCAGTTCCGAAACACCCCTCCACTTT.